This T cell receptor (beta chain) was sequenced in a study of T cell responses to AZD1222 COVID-19 vaccine. As for the study in general: The analysis combined second doses at about 4 or about 12 weeks. Study outcomes and limitations: Of the AZD1222 recipients, only 5 to 7 were seropositive at baseline. Across spike, vaccine-associated CD4 TCRs were found, dominant at 160-218 and 743-854. No repertoire was sampled before or during the peak T cell response, only after it.

V lost 8 bases, J lost 2 bases, and 15 bases lay in between. The germline V gene encodes CDR1 GTSNPN and CDR2 SVGIG (reference sequence). The CDR3 contains 13 residues. This clone was detected once. The target antigen is unknown. The table came from immunoSEQ multiplex PCR; TCRdb's copy has only in-frame clones and leaves some out. This table holds about 99,000 clones, roughly 88% found once. Source: peripheral blood, taken on day 0 of AZD1222 vaccination. The chain recombines TRBV30 with TRBJ1-2; no firm D call. The sequence derives from an adult in good health. This chain's CDR3 is CARRAMGNYGYTF. As DNA, the CDR3 is TGTGCCCGACGGGCGATGGGGAACTATGGCTACACCTTC.